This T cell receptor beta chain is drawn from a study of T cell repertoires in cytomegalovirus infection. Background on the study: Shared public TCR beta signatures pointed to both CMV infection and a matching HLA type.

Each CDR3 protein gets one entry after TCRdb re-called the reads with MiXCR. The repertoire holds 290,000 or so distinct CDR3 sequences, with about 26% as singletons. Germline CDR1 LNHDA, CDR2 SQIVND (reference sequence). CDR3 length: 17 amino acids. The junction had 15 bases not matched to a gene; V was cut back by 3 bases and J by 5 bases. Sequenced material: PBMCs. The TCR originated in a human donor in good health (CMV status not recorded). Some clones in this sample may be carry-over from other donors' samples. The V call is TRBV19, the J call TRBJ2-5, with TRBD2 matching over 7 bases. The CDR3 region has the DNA TGTGCCAGTAGTATCGTGGCGCCTCCAACACTAGCGGAGACCCAGTACTTC. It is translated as CASSIVAPPTLAETQYF.